Sequencing of this T cell receptor (beta chain) was carried out in a study of blood T cell repertoires in COVID-19 (dated by TCRdb to 2018 to 2020). Background for the entire study: The collaborator samples originated in the United States, Italy and Spain and spanned the acute and convalescent phases of COVID-19. Nearly every sample came with metadata listing a de-identified subject ID, COVID-19 status, age in years and sex. The material from the prospective study consisted of cDNA or gDNA derived from T cells, B-cell-depleted T cells, or PBMCs. The samples were drawn from two sources: the first 160 participants of the ongoing ImmuneRACE study, and 950 to 1,500 subjects contributed by 6 global collaborators. The dataset comprised deeply sampled blood TCRbeta repertoires from subjects exposed to, actively infected with, or recovered from COVID-19. The repertoires were made available in a free public database intended to serve as a resource for research on the immune response to SARS-CoV-2. HLA class I and class II types, where available, came from metadata supplied by the sample provider rather than from assay-based typing. On the study overall, not on this receptor specifically: The amount of clinical and demographic metadata varied by source and participant and was provided uncurated.

TCRbeta CDR3 regions were amplified from genomic DNA by means of the immunoSEQ Assay, a bias-controlled multiplex PCR. The authors processed their data as follows. Within the assay, amplification of reference gene primers was used to estimate how many nucleated cells each sample contained. To quantify the absolute abundance of each unique TCRbeta CDR3 rearrangement, sequence reads were collapsed and filtered. For each sample, productive Simpson clonality was calculated by taking the square root of Simpson's diversity index across productive rearrangements. TCRdb's version of the immuneACCESS table is confined to in-frame rearrangements and falls short of the full clone set. An unresolved V gene accounts for under half of the shortfall where checked; the remainder is of unknown origin. V and J calls plus clone size are reproduced from that table; the DNA served to infer D and trimming. This sample has 100,000 to 150,000 clones in its table, and approximately 80% of those were observed once. The top ten clones comprise 5% to 8% of the sample.

This clone was counted between two and nine times. Its cognate antigen has yet to be identified. No qualities accompany the bases; no much larger clone lies one base away. Whole blood was collected in K2EDTA tubes by collaborating institutions according to the institutions' own protocols. For TCRbeta analysis, collaborators shipped samples as frozen whole blood, isolated PBMCs, or DNA extracted from either of those sample types. The sequence was obtained from a man in his 70s with acute or convalescent COVID-19. Sequenced material: peripheral blood.

The CDR3 in this case is CASSTGTEAFF. The bases are TGTGCCAGCAGTACGGGAACTGAAGCTTTCTTT. The V and J genes are TRBV6-5 and TRBJ1-1; no D segment can be confidently identified. Sequences MNHEY (CDR1) and SVGAGI (CDR2) are obtained from the germline V gene. The CDR3 goes from the cysteine to the phenylalanine over 11 residues. Solely the CDR3 DNA is kept, with 33 bases framed from the first base. V is shortened by 5 bases, J by 5 bases, and the region joining them spans 6 bases.